This paragraph reports one TCR beta chain. No antigen is known for it. The input lacks base qualities; no much larger clone sits a single base away. From each donor, a single peripheral blood sample of 100 to 150 mL on average was drawn into heparinised tubes. A BD FACSAria II was used to sort naive, central memory, regulatory and stem cell-like memory CD4+ T cells with a panel that included CD45RO, CCR7, CD25, CD127, CD95 and CD27. All sorted populations exceeded 98% purity. PBMCs were isolated right away by Lymphoprep density gradient centrifugation and were stained directly, without culture. Samples were stained and sorted in pairs, with one healthy donor and one patient per experiment, so that batch effects were minimized. The data are from a study of beta chain features in type 1 diabetes (dated by TCRdb to 2017 to 2018). Describing the broader study: Mean age, gender distribution, total cell number and subset yield were not different between patients and healthy donors. In the study, TCRB repertoires of sorted circulating CD4+ T cell subsets from recently diagnosed type 1 diabetes patients were compared with those of matched healthy donors. Naive and central memory subsets were obtained from all 30 or so donors, but regulatory and stem cell-like memory subsets were isolated from only 8 patients and about eight healthy donors. A total of 100 million to 110 million sorted cells were examined across all samples, and a strong correlation was observed between cell number per subset and RNA yield. What the work shows at the level of the full study, not this receptor alone: Naive, central memory and regulatory TCRB repertoires appeared to be more alike among patients than among healthy donors. Only small numbers of individuals were included in the HLA sub-analyses, which left unresolved whether HLA type had any influence on TCRB rearrangement. At VDJ recombination sites, patients with type 1 diabetes made fewer insertions and deleted more nucleotides, a pattern implying thymic rearrangement abnormalities. A moderate but significant shortening of TCRB CDR3 length was observed in type 1 diabetes patients in all four CD4+ subsets. Because cDNA was sequenced instead of genomic DNA, highly expressing activated cells could be over-represented, though the groups showed no difference in activation or CD3 levels. Shorter templates might have been favored by PCR, but patient and control samples were amplified and corrected together, so both groups would have been affected equally by any skew.

Between the V and J ends, shortened by 3 bases and 4 bases respectively, the junction contains 9 bases. CDR1 and CDR2, per the germline V gene (reference sequence), are LNHDA and SQIVND. There are 14 amino acids in the CDR3, from cysteine to phenylalanine inclusive. Of the read, only the CDR3 DNA is kept; its 42 bases are in frame from base 1. All of the isolated RNA was reverse transcribed with the High Capacity cDNA Reverse Transcription Kit, so expressed TCRB transcripts were sequenced. Naive, central memory and regulatory T cell samples underwent deep immunoSEQ sequencing, averaging about 3.5 million total reads per sample. Sorted cells were lysed in RLT buffer, and RNA was extracted using DNase-treated RNeasy Micro or Mini kits according to cell number. Each cell subset was processed separately to prevent cross-contamination, with patient and healthy donor samples processed together. TCRB sequences were amplified from cDNA with the immunoSEQ multiplex PCR, producing 87-bp fragments spanning the CDR3 region. Sequencing of the amplicons was performed on the Illumina HiSeq platform. The authors processed their data as follows. PCR bias was corrected computationally using synthetic template baselines, and reads within Hamming distance 2 were collapsed, with unmergeable singletons discarded. Reads were aligned against IMGT so that V, D and J genes, CDR3 length and insertions or deletions at six rearrangement sites could be assigned. Within each subset, clonotype counts were normalized to sorted cell number, and only after that were true diversity and Gini coefficients computed with the tcR R package. Repertoire sharing was quantified using the overlap coefficient calculated on TCRB nucleotide sequences. Out-of-frame TCRB sequences from naive cells were analyzed as a proxy for the pre-selection repertoire. TCRdb limited this immuneACCESS table to in-frame rearrangements with V and J called. A share of clones is missing; checked studies link under half to unresolved V genes, and the rest is unexplained. That table is the source of V, J and clone size, and D and trimming were worked out from the DNA. The sample table records some 350,000 clones; roughly 12% of these occur just once. 0.015% of the sample belongs to the ten largest clones.

The sequence was obtained from a woman in her late teens or twenties with type 1 diabetes. Sequencing used naive CD4+ T cells from blood. What this sample's cell subset or site label stands for: true naive CD4+ T cells. The sequence is built from TRBV19 and TRBJ2-2; TRBD1 is perhaps the D gene, given 6 matching bases. The CDR3 reads CASSINRVTGELFF. At the DNA level, the sequence is TGTGCCAGTAGTATCAACAGGGTCACCGGGGAGCTGTTTTTT. Where the CDR3 stops, the reference TRBV19 and TRBJ2-2 genes take over; the full variable domain is DGGITQSPKYLFRKEGQNVTLSCEQNLNHDAMYWYRQDPGQGLRLIYYSQIVNDFQKGDIAEGYSVSREKKESFPLTVTSAQKNPTAFYLCASSINRVTGELFFGEGSRLTVL.